The rows below give T cell receptor beta chains drawn from one sample of a study of blood T cells in healthy people across ages. From the 5' RACE reads, TCRdb called clonotypes with MiXCR, one entry per CDR3 protein. This table has some 760,000 distinct CDR3 sequences, around 25% appearing once. The same sample was also studied in work on T cells of mothers and their children.

Material: blood. The receptors derive from a boy aged 5-17 years in good health. The CDR3 runs from the conserved cysteine through the conserved F or W. A D gene is named only where the DNA matches it firmly. Clone size is given for some rows only: seen once, a few or many times, or a class if the clone is expanded.

>.|TRBJ1-2|.|TRBV5-1
TGCGCCAGCAGCTTGGAGGCAGGGCTTAACTATGGCTACACCTTC
CASSLEAGLNYGYTF
>.|TRBJ2-3|.|TRBV20-1
TGCAGTGCTAGTAATACAGATACGCAGTGTTTT
CSASNTDTQCF
>TRBD1|TRBJ2-1|few|TRBV7-9
TGTGCCAGCACCCAACCAGGGACAGTATACAATGAGCAGTTCTTC
CASTQPGTVYNEQFF
>.|TRBJ1-5|.|TRBV5-5
TGTGCCAGCAGCTTGGGCAGGGAATTTTATAGCAATCAGCCCCAGCATTTT
CASSLGREFYSNQPQHF
>.|TRBJ2-4|few|TRBV2
TGTGCCAGCAGGCAAGGACTAGCCAAAAACATTCAGTACTTC
CASRQGLAKNIQYF
>TRBD2|TRBJ2-7|.|TRBV20-1
TGCAGTGCTGGCCCCATTTCAGCGGGGTCGGGGGGCGAGCAGTACTTC
CSAGPISAGSGGEQYF
>TRBD1|TRBJ2-7|.|TRBV6-5
TGTGCCAGCAGTCTGGACAGGGTCGGCTACGAGCAGTACTTC
CASSLDRVGYEQYF
>.|TRBJ2-1|.|TRBV28
TGTGCCAGCAGTTTGGACACTACATCCTACAATGAGCAGTTCTTC
CASSLDTTSYNEQFF
>TRBD2|TRBJ2-5|few|TRBV29-1
TGCAGCGCCAGCTCTTGGGGGGGGGAGAAGACCCAGTACTTC
CSASSWGGEKTQYF
>.|TRBJ2-2|.|TRBV29-1
TGCAGCGCTAGCCCCGGAACGAACACCGGGGAGCTGTTTTTT
CSASPGTNTGELFF
>TRBD1|TRBJ2-7|.|TRBV29-1
TGCAGCGTGACAGGGGGTAACTACGAGCAGTACTTC
CSVTGGNYEQYF
>.|TRBJ2-7|.|TRBV3-1
TGTGCCAGCAGCCAAGGGGACGACGGCTACGAGCAGTACTTC
CASSQGDDGYEQYF
>TRBD2|TRBJ2-7|.|TRBV7-9
TGTGCCAGCAGCTTAGCTTACGAAGCGGGGGCGACCTACGAGCAGTACTTC
CASSLAYEAGATYEQYF
>.|TRBJ2-7|few|TRBV21-1
TGTGCCAGTAGCAAAGTCGAGGGTCGAGGAAACGAGCAGTACTTC
CASSKVEGRGNEQYF
>.|TRBJ2-1|.|TRBV28
TGTGCCAGCAGTTTAACCGGGATCCTCGACAATGAGCAGTTCTTC
CASSLTGILDNEQFF
>.|TRBJ2-1|few|TRBV20-1
TGCAGTGCCGGGACGTCTACCATAGACAATGAGCAGTTCTTC
CSAGTSTIDNEQFF
>.|TRBJ1-4|.|TRBV7-9
TGTGCCAGCAGCTCCAGTATAACAGCAACTAATGAAAAACTGTTTTTT
CASSSSITATNEKLFF
>.|TRBJ2-5|few|TRBV28
TGTGCCAGCAGTTTCAGCGGGTTAAGGGAGACCCAGTACTTC
CASSFSGLRETQYF
>.|TRBJ2-7|.|TRBV7-9
TGTGCCAGCAGCTTAGTCTACGACGAGCAGTACTTC
CASSLVYDEQYF
>.|TRBJ1-2|.|TRBV29-1
TGCAGCGTTGAAGTCGGAGGTGGCTACACCTTC
CSVEVGGGYTF
>.|TRBJ1-2|few|TRBV6-6
TGTGCCAGCAGTTGTGGATGCGCAGGGGATGCCGGCTACACCTTC
CASSCGCAGDAGYTF
>TRBD2|TRBJ2-1|.|TRBV29-1
TGCAGCGCGGGAGGACTAGCGGGGGGTATATCCTACAATGAGCAGTTCTTC
CSAGGLAGGISYNEQFF
>TRBD1|TRBJ1-2|.|TRBV7-8
TGTGCCAGCAGCCCACTGTGGGGCGGGGACAGCTATGCCTACACCTTC
CASSPLWGGDSYAYTF
>.|TRBJ1-4|few|TRBV15
TGTGCCACCAGCAGTGAAAGGGGGGGGGCTAATGAAAAACTGTTTTTT
CATSSERGGANEKLFF
>.|TRBJ2-5|few|TRBV7-3
TGTGCCAGCAGCTTGCTGCCTGGGGAAGAGACCCAGTACTTC
CASSLLPGEETQYF
>.|TRBJ2-1|few|TRBV20-1
TGCAGTGCTAGCGGGTATGACAATGAGCAGTTCTTC
CSASGYDNEQFF
>TRBD2|TRBJ2-5|many|TRBV12-3/TRBV12-4
TGTGCCAGCAGCCCGGGACTAGCGGGGAAAGAGACCCAGTACTTC
CASSPGLAGKETQYF
>.|TRBJ2-7|few|TRBV10-3
TGTGCCATCACCGGAGTAGACGGCTACGAGCAGTACTTC
CAITGVDGYEQYF
>.|TRBJ2-1|.|TRBV24-1
TGTGCCACCAGTAAAAGTTACTACAATGAGCAGTTCTTC
CATSKSYYNEQFF
>.|TRBJ2-3|many|TRBV29-1
TGCAGCGTTGAAGAGGCAGATACGCAGTATTTT
CSVEEADTQYF
>.|TRBJ1-1|few|TRBV10-3
TGTGCCATCAGTGATCGCGGGCCCACTGAAGCTTTCTTT
CAISDRGPTEAFF
>TRBD2|TRBJ2-2|few|TRBV5-1
TGCGCCAGCAGCTTGCAAGCTAGCGGATCCACCGGGGAGCTGTTTTTT
CASSLQASGSTGELFF
>TRBD1|TRBJ1-1|.|TRBV14
TGTGCCAGCAGCACATTACCGGGACAGGGTTTGGGGAGCACTGAAGCTTTCTTT
CASSTLPGQGLGSTEAFF
>TRBD1|TRBJ1-2|.|TRBV7-9
TGTGCCAGCAGCTTAAACAGGGGGCAAGGGGGCTACACCTTC
CASSLNRGQGGYTF
>.|TRBJ1-4|few|TRBV28
TGTGCCAGCAGTGAACAGTCAGGGGAGGACGAAAAACTGTTTTTT
CASSEQSGEDEKLFF
>.|TRBJ2-7|.|TRBV7-2
TGTGCCAGCAGCTTAGTGACGGACATGGACCGCAGGCACGAGCAGTACTTC
CASSLVTDMDRRHEQYF
>.|TRBJ2-7|.|TRBV20-1
TGCAGTGCTACTCGGGATTCCTACGAGCAGTACTTC
CSATRDSYEQYF
>TRBD2|TRBJ2-2|.|TRBV7-2
TGTGCCAGCAGCTTACTAGCGGGGCCCCCCGGGGAGCTGTTTTTT
CASSLLAGPPGELFF
>.|TRBJ1-1|.|TRBV15
TGTGCCACCCAGCCCCCCACGAAGGTTGAGAAAGCTTTCTTT
CATQPPTKVEKAFF
>.|TRBJ2-3|.|TRBV5-1
TGCGCCAGCAGCTTGGGACTTTCAGATACGCAGTATTTT
CASSLGLSDTQYF
>.|TRBJ2-5|few|TRBV20-1
TGCAGTGCTGCCGACCCTCAGAGGACCCAGTACTTC
CSAADPQRTQYF
>.|TRBJ2-5|few|TRBV12-3/TRBV12-4
TGTGCCAGCAGTTTAACTGGTCTTAGAGAGACCCAGTACTTC
CASSLTGLRETQYF
>TRBD1|TRBJ2-7|.|TRBV6-1
TGTGCCGGGGGGACCAGGGGGCCCAACGAGCAGTACTTC
CAGGTRGPNEQYF
>TRBD2|TRBJ2-1|few|TRBV20-1
TGCAGTGCTAGGGGTCTGCGGGAGTCCTACAATGAGCAGTTCTTC
CSARGLRESYNEQFF
>.|TRBJ1-2|.|TRBV20-1
TGCAGTGCTAGGTATACGGGGCAGATCTATGGCTACACCTTC
CSARYTGQIYGYTF
>.|TRBJ1-1|few|TRBV28
TGTGCCAGCAGTTCGACCCGAAAAAGGATGAACACTGAAGCTTTCTTT
CASSSTRKRMNTEAFF
>.|TRBJ2-3|few|TRBV4-3
TGCGCCAGCAGCCAAGATTTCAAGTACACAGATACGCAGTATTTT
CASSQDFKYTDTQYF
>.|TRBJ1-1|.|TRBV20-1
TGCAGTGCTCGACGAGGGAGGAACACTGAAGCTTTCTTT
CSARRGRNTEAFF
>TRBD2|TRBJ2-1|few|TRBV20-1
TGCAGTGCCGAGCGGGAGGAATCGTATGAGCAGTTCTTC
CSAEREESYEQFF